The 32 T cell receptor beta chains presented below share a single source sample, sequenced in a study of monozygotic twins with inflammatory bowel disease. TCRdb reanalyzed the 5' RACE reads, giving one entry per CDR3 protein sequence and no DNA. This sample's table has approximately 400,000 distinct CDR3 sequences. The sample consisted of blood. These receptors came from a human donor with ulcerative colitis or Crohn's disease, or a healthy co-twin of an affected twin (not recorded which).

The rearrangement joins TRBV11-2 to TRBJ2-7. Germline CDR1 SGHAT, CDR2 FQNNGV. This CDR3 region has 11 residues. CDR3: CASSDVYEQYF.

This chain uses TRBV3-1 with TRBJ1-1; there is no DNA to check the TCRdb D call of TRBD1. CDR1 and CDR2 from the germline V gene are LGHDT and YNNKEL (reference sequence). This CDR3 comprises 14 residues. CDR3 sequence reads: CASSRGTARTEAFF.

The CDR3 spells CASSESGRIYNGELFF. This rearrangement joins TRBV2 to TRBJ2-2; there is no DNA to check the TCRdb D call of TRBD2. CDR3 size: 16 residues. Germline V gene sequence: CDR1 SNHLY, CDR2 FYNNEI.

The chain is built from TRBV12-3 or TRBV12-4 and TRBJ2-1; lacking DNA, the TRBD2 call made by TCRdb goes unchecked. This CDR3 has 14 amino acids. The CDR3 sequence is CASSFRGRAGEQFF.

The V gene is TRBV3-1, the J gene TRBJ1-1; the D call of TRBD1 rests on TCRdb alone, since no DNA is present to check it. Germline V lookup: CDR1 LGHDT, CDR2 YNNKEL (reference sequence). This CDR3 is 16 amino acids long. The CDR3 here is CASSLDRDRLNTEAFF.

The chain uses TRBV5-6 and TRBJ2-1; checking the TCRdb D call of TRBD2 is not possible without DNA. From germline, CDR1 is SGHDT and CDR2 YYEEEE. This CDR3 contains 15 residues. The CDR3 sequence: CASSANPGLANEQFF.

This chain joins TRBV4-1 and TRBJ2-1. Germline V lookup: CDR1 MGHRA, CDR2 YSYEKL. CDR3 length: 14 residues. Here the CDR3 reads CASSQVEATNEQFF.

The V gene is TRBV28, the J gene TRBJ2-1; TCRdb's D gene call, TRBD2, goes unchecked for lack of DNA. Per the germline V gene, CDR1 is MDHEN and CDR2 is SYDVKM. This CDR3 comprises 16 residues. This CDR3 reads CASSSGTSGRFNEQFF.

This sequence joins TRBV30 and TRBJ1-2. The CDR3 extends over 11 amino acids. Germline V gene data show CDR1 as GTSNPN and CDR2 as SVGIG (reference sequence). Here the CDR3 reads CALQGGYGYTF.

This chain links TRBV20-1 with TRBJ2-1; TCRdb designates TRBD1, a call that cannot be tested without DNA. This CDR3 is 16 amino acids long. Germline V lookup: CDR1 DFQATT, CDR2 SNEGSKA (reference sequence). This CDR3 reads CSANAPTSQTYNEQFF.

This sequence joins TRBV5-5 and TRBJ2-7; TCRdb's D gene call, TRBD2, goes unchecked for lack of DNA. The CDR3 has 14 residues. From germline, CDR1 is SGHKS and CDR2 YYEKEE (reference sequence). The CDR3 sequence: CASSFGTALREQYF.

The genes are TRBV5-1 and TRBJ2-3; TCRdb selects TRBD2, and the lack of DNA leaves this call unchecked. Germline V CDR1 and CDR2: SGHRS, YFSETQ. The CDR3 has 16 residues. CDR3 protein: CASSARTSDHTDTQYF.

The genes are TRBV15 and TRBJ2-3; no DNA is available, so the TRBD2 call from TCRdb remains unchecked. This CDR3 is 15 amino acids long. Germline V CDR1 and CDR2: LNHNV, YYDKDF (reference sequence). CDR3 in amino acids: CATSREPLRTDTQYF. Looking up the rest from reference TRBV15 and TRBJ2-3 gives the full variable domain: DAMVIQNPRYQVTQFGKPVTLSCSQTLNHNVMYWYQQKSSQAPKLLFHYYDKDFNNEADTPDNFQSRRPNTSFCFLDIRSPGLGDTAMYLCATSREPLRTDTQYFGPGTRLTVL.

The chain employs TRBV5-1 and TRBJ2-1; the TRBD1 assignment by TCRdb is unverifiable without DNA. Germline V gene lookup returns CDR1 SGHRS and CDR2 YFSETQ. CDR3 length equals 15 residues. The CDR3: CASSSPGIPTNEQFF.

The chain recombines TRBV28 with TRBJ2-5. CDR3 length: 14 residues. Germline V lookup: CDR1 MDHEN, CDR2 SYDVKM. CDR3: CASSLISSGETQYF. Filled out from reference TRBV28 and TRBJ2-5, the complete variable domain reads DVKVTQSSRYLVKRTGEKVFLECVQDMDHENMFWYRQDPGLGLRLIYFSYDVKMKEKGDIPEGYSVSREKKERFSLILESASTNQTSMYLCASSLISSGETQYFGPGTRLLVL.

This chain connects TRBV3-1 to TRBJ1-2; TCRdb's D call, TRBD1, is unchecked because there is no DNA. This CDR3 comprises 14 residues. CDR1 and CDR2 (germline): LGHDT, YNNKEL (reference sequence). The CDR3 sequence: CASSQETGGYGYTF.

This chain links TRBV7-2 with TRBJ2-2; absent DNA, TCRdb's TRBD1 call cannot be checked. The CDR3 runs 15 residues. CDR1 SGHTA and CDR2 FQGNSA come from the germline V gene. The CDR3 protein is CASSSPGRRTGELFF.

The chain recombines TRBV14 with TRBJ2-3; TCRdb designates TRBD2, a call that cannot be tested without DNA. This CDR3 region has 17 residues. Germline CDR1 is SGHDN and CDR2 is FVKESK. The chain's CDR3 is CASSRTRDPPSTDTQYF.

The rearrangement uses TRBV21-1 and TRBJ2-7; TCRdb names TRBD1, which stays unverified in the absence of DNA. TRBV21-1 counts as a pseudogene. CDR3 length: 17 residues. The CDR3 sequence: CASSKVPLWGSTYEQYF.

This chain uses TRBV5-4 with TRBJ1-5. The CDR3 has 13 residues. Germline CDR1 SGHNT, CDR2 YYREEE (reference sequence). The CDR3 reads CASSSDAEGPQHF.

V gene TRBV28 combines with J gene TRBJ2-1; absent DNA, TCRdb's TRBD1 call cannot be checked. Germline assignment: CDR1 MDHEN and CDR2 SYDVKM. The CDR3 extends over 14 amino acids. The CDR3 protein is CASSETGAYNEQFF.

The chain employs TRBV19 and TRBJ2-2; TCRdb's D gene call, TRBD2, goes unchecked for lack of DNA. There are 16 residues in the CDR3. Per germline, CDR1 LNHDA and CDR2 SQIVND (reference sequence). The CDR3 sequence: CASKEGRFPNTGELFF.

This chain connects TRBV10-3 to TRBJ1-5. The length of the CDR3 is 14 residues. Germline lookup yields CDR1 ENHRY and CDR2 SYGVKD. CDR3: CAISESAGGKPQHF.

This chain links TRBV6-1 with TRBJ2-2; TCRdb lists TRBD2, though no DNA is available to test this call. The CDR3 has 15 residues. Per the germline V gene, CDR1 is MNHNS and CDR2 is SASEGT. The CDR3 reads CASSGRATLSGELFF.

V gene TRBV10-3 combines with J gene TRBJ1-4; as DNA is missing, the TRBD1 call by TCRdb cannot be tested. The germline CDR1 and CDR2 sequences are ENHRY and SYGVKD. The CDR3 loop spans 14 amino acids. The CDR3 protein is CAISGEGARKKLFF.

The chain is built from TRBV3-1 and TRBJ2-3; TCRdb calls TRBD1, which cannot be checked without DNA. Germline lookup yields CDR1 LGHDT and CDR2 YNNKEL (reference sequence). The CDR3 length is 13 residues. CDR3 region: CASSQTRGNTQYF.

The chain's CDR3 is CSAREDGGNEKLFF. The chain recombines TRBV20-1 with TRBJ1-4. This CDR3 region has 14 residues. Germline CDR1 DFQATT, CDR2 SNEGSKA (reference sequence).

The chain recombines TRBV5-1 with TRBJ1-1. This CDR3 is built from 16 residues. Germline V gene lookup returns CDR1 SGHRS and CDR2 YFSETQ. The CDR3 protein is CASNPYGTPMNTEAFF.

The genes are TRBV10-3 and TRBJ2-3; TCRdb names TRBD2, which stays unverified in the absence of DNA. Germline values: CDR1 ENHRY, CDR2 SYGVKD. The CDR3 sequence is 14 residues long. CDR3 amino acids: CASGDSGRTDTQYF.

This sequence joins TRBV5-1 and TRBJ2-1; the D call of TRBD2 rests on TCRdb alone, since no DNA is present to check it. CDR3 length equals 15 residues. Germline CDR1 is SGHRS and CDR2 is YFSETQ. The CDR3 loop is CASSPVVAGIREQFF.

The gene calls are TRBV7-3 and TRBJ1-2; TCRdb's D call of TRBD1 is untestable without DNA. The CDR3 sequence is 13 residues long. Per the germline V gene, CDR1 is SGHTA and CDR2 is FQGTGA. CDR3 amino acids: CASSTQGTDGYTF.

The V call is TRBV7-9, the J call TRBJ1-5; checking the TCRdb D call of TRBD1 is not possible without DNA. Germline CDR1 is SEHNR and CDR2 is FQNEAQ (reference sequence). There are 16 residues in the CDR3. This CDR3 is CASSLADIRGNQPQHF.